Below, 14 T cell receptor beta chains from the same sample are listed, as sequenced in a study of shared clonotypes between healthy human individuals. Cells designated naive CD8 were CD45RO-negative and were positively selected for CCR7, with terminally differentiated effector memory CD45RA+ cells excluded. Some clones are missing from TCRdb's copy, which holds only in-frame ones; the method was immunoSEQ multiplex PCR. The table lists about 2 million clones, about 95% of them singletons, with approximately 1.2% in the top ten. Sequences were obtained from naive CD8+ T cells sorted from blood. The receptor set was obtained from a man aged 18 to 35 in good health.

The count of this clone is one. The chain employs TRBV28 and TRBJ1-3, with D possibly matching TRBD1 (6 bases). The germline V and J ends were trimmed by 5 bases and 1 base, with 9 bases remaining between them. Per the germline V gene, CDR1 is MDHEN and CDR2 is SYDVKM. The CDR3 covers 14 residues. The CDR3 loop is CASSPGTSGNTIYF. The CDR3 coding sequence is TGTGCCAGCAGTCCAGGGACATCTGGAAACACCATATATTTT.

Turning to this clone: The junction does not match germline at one end; this may be a read error. The chain has TRBV27 and TRBJ2-7; 9 positions match TRBD2. Germline-derived CDR1 and CDR2 are MNHEY and SMNVEV (reference sequence). The CDR3 has 15 residues. The CDR3 DNA sequence: TGTGCCAGCAGTTTATATAGCGGGAGCTCCCACGAGCAGTACTTC. It yields the protein CASSLYSGSSHEQYF.

The V call is TRBV29-1, the J call TRBJ1-2; the D gene is possibly TRBD1 (5 bases). Trimming pared 1 base from V and 2 bases from J, leaving 14 bases between. Per germline, CDR1 SQVTM and CDR2 ANQGSEA. This CDR3 has 15 residues. The CDR3 DNA follows: TGCAGCGTTGAAGGATCGGGGGGATTAAACTATGGCTACACCTTC. Translating gives CSVEGSGGLNYGYTF.

V and J are TRBV9 and TRBJ2-1; D gene unclear. Germline CDR1 and CDR2: SGDLS and YYNGEE. V was trimmed by 4 bases and J by 9 bases, leaving 11 bases between them. The CDR3 is 12 amino acids. The CDR3 loop is CASSCVRVEQFF. In DNA, the CDR3 is TGTGCCAGCAGCTGCGTGAGAGTTGAGCAGTTCTTC.

This chain joins TRBV9 and TRBJ2-2; 9 bases line up with TRBD1. The CDR3 extends over 19 amino acids. Germline trimming cut 0 bases from V and 0 bases from J; bases unmatched to any gene: 9. Germline lookup yields CDR1 SGDLS and CDR2 YYNGEE. DNA for the CDR3: TGTGCCAGCAGCGTAGAAGGGACAGGGCTCTTCCCGAACACCGGGGAGCTGTTTTTT. Translation: CASSVEGTGLFPNTGELFF.

A single count supports this clone. V usage is TRBV4-3 and J usage is TRBJ2-7; TRBD1 matches 12 bases. The length of the CDR3 is 15 residues. Unmatched junction bases numbered 7, after V lost 3 bases and J lost 7 bases. CDR1 LGHNA and CDR2 YSLEER come from the germline V gene. The DNA of the CDR3 is TGCGCCAGCAGCCAGGGGACAGGGGGCCTTTGGGAGCAGTACTTC. Encoded protein: CASSQGTGGLWEQYF.

This CDR3 is CASQWDRGDEQYF. CDR3 coding DNA: TGTGCCAGCCAGTGGGACAGGGGCGACGAGCAGTACTTC. This rearrangement joins TRBV5-6 to TRBJ2-7; 10 bases fit TRBD1. Looked up from germline, CDR1 is SGHDT and CDR2 is YYEEEE. The V gene end was trimmed by 7 bases and the J gene end by 5 bases; junction bases not matched to a gene: 6. The CDR3 consists of 13 residues.

The chain carries TRBV14 and TRBJ2-1; tentatively, D is TRBD1 (5 bases). This CDR3 contains 14 residues. V shed 4 bases and J shed 1 base, with 8 bases lying between them. Looked up from germline, CDR1 is SGHDN and CDR2 is FVKESK. In DNA form, the CDR3 reads TGTGCCAGCAGCCGATGGACATCCTACAATGAGCAGTTCTTC. Its protein is CASSRWTSYNEQFF. Full variable domain (outside the CDR3, taken from reference TRBV14 and TRBJ2-1): EAGVTQFPSHSVIEKGQTVTLRCDPISGHDNLYWYRRVMGKEIKFLLHFVKESKQDESGMPNNRFLAERTGGTYSTLKVQPAELEDSGVYFCASSRWTSYNEQFFGPGTRLTVL.

The chain uses TRBV6-5 and TRBJ2-3; the D is unclear. V was pared by 5 bases and J by 4 bases, with 13 bases between. The CDR3 has 14 amino acids. Per the germline V gene, CDR1 is MNHEY and CDR2 is SVGAGI. The CDR3 DNA is TGTGCCAGCAGTACCTCAGCCGAGGCAGATACGCAGTATTTT. It yields the protein CASSTSAEADTQYF.

This clone was seen only once. The chain carries TRBV29-1 and TRBJ2-7; 9 positions agree with TRBD1. This CDR3 spans 16 amino acids. CDR1 SQVTM and CDR2 ANQGSEA come from the germline V gene. Unmatched junction bases numbered 14, after V lost 5 bases and J lost 3 bases. CDR3 loop: CSVNGAGQGFDYEQYF. As DNA, the CDR3 is TGCAGCGTTAATGGGGCGGGACAGGGTTTTGACTACGAGCAGTACTTC.

This CDR3 reads CASSESQDSINEQFF. In nucleotides, the CDR3 is TGCGCCAGCAGTGAGTCGCAGGACAGTATCAATGAGCAGTTCTTC. V gene TRBV10-1 combines with J gene TRBJ2-1, with a tentative D call TRBD1 (6 bases). V was cut by 0 bases and J by 6 bases, with 12 bases left in between. The CDR3 runs 15 residues. Per germline, CDR1 WNHNN and CDR2 SYGVQD (reference sequence).

V and J are TRBV5-6 and TRBJ1-2, with D possibly being TRBD1 (6 bases). Trimming pared 0 bases from V and 3 bases from J, leaving 12 bases between. The CDR3 contains 15 residues. Germline values: CDR1 SGHDT, CDR2 YYEEEE. CDR3 sequence reads: CASSLGPGADYGYTF. The CDR3, as DNA: TGTGCCAGCAGCTTGGGGCCGGGGGCGGACTATGGCTACACCTTC.

The chain employs TRBV4-1 and TRBJ2-7; TRBD1 might be the D (6 bases). The CDR3 spans 16 residues. Deletions cut 0 bases from V and 5 bases from J, with 17 bases between. Germline CDR1 is MGHRA and CDR2 is YSYEKL. For the CDR3, the DNA is TGCGCCAGCAGCCAAGAGGGCAGGGGAATTCGGGACGAGCAGTACTTC. It translates to CASSQEGRGIRDEQYF.

This clone was seen once. This chain uses TRBV11-3 with TRBJ2-2; D remains ambiguous. V was trimmed by 6 bases and J by 6 bases, leaving 17 bases between them. CDR1 and CDR2 (germline): SGHNT, YENEEA. CDR3 length: 15 amino acids. Written as DNA, the CDR3 is TGTGCCAGCAGGGGAATGGTCACTGGAGCCGGGGAGCTGTTTTTT. It is translated as CASRGMVTGAGELFF.